These T cell receptor beta chains were read from a single sample in a study of T-cell memory formation after mild COVID-19. Each CDR3 protein is one row after TCRdb ran MiXCR on the 5' RACE reads. Of around 370,000 distinct CDR3 sequences in the sample, under 25% were seen once. Sequencing was carried out using PBMCs or a T cell subset sorted from them (not recorded which). The source is an adult woman who had mild COVID-19 (a few samples of this study predate the infection). Cell type and time point are not known. Both conserved end residues are part of each CDR3. D genes are given only for firm matches. Rows give clone size only sometimes, using once, few, many, or a class for an expanded clone.

many	TRBV20-1	TRBD1	TRBJ2-7	CSARVGQGGSYEQYF	TGCAGTGCTAGAGTAGGACAGGGGGGAAGCTACGAGCAGTACTTC
-	TRBV7-3	-	TRBJ2-1	CASSLSGATYNEQFF	TGTGCCAGCAGCCTAAGCGGTGCTACCTACAATGAGCAGTTCTTC
-	TRBV4-1	TRBD1	TRBJ2-7	CASSPLGQGAIYEQYF	TGCGCCAGCAGCCCCCTTGGACAGGGGGCGATCTACGAGCAGTACTTC
-	TRBV5-5	-	TRBJ2-7	CASSSGDGGGEQYF	TGTGCCAGCAGCTCAGGGGATGGAGGCGGCGAGCAGTACTTC
few	TRBV7-6	TRBD2	TRBJ2-2	CASSLLLAGEDTGELFF	TGTGCCAGCAGCTTACTATTAGCGGGAGAGGACACCGGGGAGCTGTTTTTT
-	TRBV15	-	TRBJ2-1	CATSGDGSSYNEQFF	TGTGCCACCAGCGGAGACGGCTCCTCCTACAATGAGCAGTTCTTC
-	TRBV24-1	-	TRBJ2-1	CATSLGNRNEQFF	TGTGCCACCAGTTTGGGGAATAGGAATGAGCAGTTCTTC
-	TRBV4-1	TRBD1	TRBJ2-1	CASSHPRDSSYNEQFF	TGCGCCAGCAGCCATCCCCGGGACAGCTCCTACAATGAGCAGTTCTTC
few	TRBV19	TRBD1	TRBJ2-1	CASNGQGGWDEQFF	TGTGCCAGTAACGGACAGGGGGGCTGGGATGAGCAGTTCTTC
-	TRBV5-5	-	TRBJ1-6	CASSSRTVDNSPLHF	TGTGCCAGCAGCTCGCGGACAGTAGATAATTCACCCCTCCACTTT
few	TRBV7-8	-	TRBJ2-1	CASSPEGYNEQFF	TGTGCCAGCAGCCCGGAGGGATACAATGAGCAGTTCTTC
few	TRBV30	TRBD1	TRBJ2-1	CAWNRDRVGEQFF	TGTGCCTGGAACCGGGACAGGGTCGGTGAGCAGTTCTTC
few	TRBV12-3/TRBV12-4	-	TRBJ2-5	CASSLTMETQYF	TGTGCCAGCAGTTTAACAATGGAGACCCAGTACTTC
few	TRBV13	-	TRBJ2-1	CASIRRAGGYNEQFF	TGTGCCAGCATAAGAAGGGCTGGGGGGTACAATGAGCAGTTCTTC
-	TRBV12-3/TRBV12-4	-	TRBJ2-6	CASSYNVLTF	TGTGCCAGCAGTTACAACGTCCTGACTTTC
few	TRBV29-1	TRBD1	TRBJ2-2	CSGRTGGGTGELFF	TGCAGCGGCCGGACAGGGGGCGGCACCGGGGAGCTGTTTTTT
few	TRBV7-3	-	TRBJ2-7	CASSPIGGVNEQYF	TGTGCCAGCAGCCCAATCGGCGGGGTAAACGAGCAGTACTTC
-	TRBV2	TRBD1	TRBJ1-6	CASSEGQGAWSPLHF	TGTGCCAGCAGTGAGGGGCAGGGGGCTTGGTCACCCCTCCACTTT
-	TRBV7-9	-	TRBJ1-2	CASSLLLRQYYGYTF	TGTGCCAGCAGCTTGCTTCTTAGGCAGTACTATGGCTACACCTTC
many	TRBV3-1	-	TRBJ2-2	CASSTGTENTGELFF	TGTGCCAGCAGCACCGGGACGGAGAACACCGGGGAGCTGTTTTTT
few	TRBV4-3	-	TRBJ1-1	CASSQSSRDDTEAFF	TGCGCCAGCAGCCAATCAAGCAGGGACGACACTGAAGCTTTCTTT
-	TRBV4-2	TRBD2	TRBJ2-5	CASSQLTWTSGGWKTQYF	TGTGCCAGCAGCCAACTCACCTGGACTAGCGGCGGATGGAAGACCCAGTACTTC
-	TRBV7-3	-	TRBJ1-4	CASGQGGNEKLFF	TGTGCCAGCGGCCAAGGGGGAAATGAAAAACTGTTTTTT
-	TRBV9	-	TRBJ1-1	CASSPHRETEAFF	TGTGCCAGCAGCCCTCACAGGGAAACTGAAGCTTTCTTT
few	TRBV12-3/TRBV12-4	-	TRBJ1-6	CASSRLRGRGTSPLHF	TGTGCCAGCAGCCGACTAAGGGGCAGGGGAACTTCACCCCTCCACTTT
-	TRBV5-1	TRBD1	TRBJ1-1	CASSSGQAMNTEAFF	TGCGCCAGCAGCTCGGGACAGGCCATGAACACTGAAGCTTTCTTT
-	TRBV4-3	-	TRBJ1-1	CASSRQQDLNTEAFF	TGCGCCAGCAGCCGACAACAGGACCTGAACACTGAAGCTTTCTTT
-	TRBV6-4	TRBD2	TRBJ2-3	CASSESSGDTDTQYF	TGTGCCAGCAGTGAGTCTAGCGGGGACACAGATACGCAGTATTTT
-	TRBV12-3/TRBV12-4	-	TRBJ2-7	CASTTGHSYEQYF	TGTGCCAGTACGACGGGGCACAGCTACGAGCAGTACTTC